Below are 29 T cell receptor beta chains sequenced from a single sample in a study of blood T cells in healthy people across ages. The authors ran a second PCR of 7 to 11 cycles using a sample-barcoded 5' primer and a J-beta primer mix. TCRdb recomputed calls from the 5' RACE reads with MiXCR, one row per CDR3 protein. In the table there are some 760,000 distinct CDR3 sequences, around a quarter of which are singletons. These data also featured in a second study, about T cells of mothers and their children.

Sequencing input: blood. Every receptor here comes from a boy between 5 and 17 years old in good health.

This clonotype showed up just a few times. This chain joins TRBV19 and TRBJ1-4, with D tentatively TRBD1 (6 bases). This CDR3 comprises 13 residues. V gave up 3 bases and J gave up 11 bases, with 13 bases separating them. CDR1 is LNHDA and CDR2 is SQIVND in the germline V gene (reference sequence). The chain's CDR3 is CASSIEGGGKLFF. As DNA, the CDR3 is TGTGCCAGTAGTATCGAAGGGGGAGGTAAACTGTTTTTT. The whole variable domain, filled in from reference TRBV19 and TRBJ1-4, reads DGGITQSPKYLFRKEGQNVTLSCEQNLNHDAMYWYRQDPGQGLRLIYYSQIVNDFQKGDIAEGYSVSREKKESFPLTVTSAQKNPTAFYLCASSIEGGGKLFFGSGTQLSVL.

The V gene is TRBV11-2, the J gene TRBJ2-1; TRBD1 matches 11 bases. Germline values: CDR1 SGHAT, CDR2 FQNNGV. The CDR3 has 18 amino acids. V trimming: 1 base; J trimming: 1 base; junction bases outside the gene matches: 6. The CDR3: CASSLVGQGAESYNEQFF. The CDR3 nucleotides read TGTGCCAGCAGCTTAGTAGGACAGGGGGCAGAATCCTACAATGAGCAGTTCTTC. The full variable domain, rest sourced from reference TRBV11-2 and TRBJ2-1, is EAGVAQSPRYKIIEKRQSVAFWCNPISGHATLYWYQQILGQGPKLLIQFQNNGVVDDSQLPKDRFSAERLKGVDSTLKIQPAKLEDSAVYLCASSLVGQGAESYNEQFFGPGTRLTVL.

This chain links TRBV10-3 with TRBJ2-7, with D possibly called TRBD1 or TRBD2 (6 bases each). Per the germline V gene, CDR1 is ENHRY and CDR2 is SYGVKD. CDR3 size: 13 residues. Trimming left V 8 bases short and J 9 bases short, with 20 bases between. In DNA form, the CDR3 reads TGTGCCATCGGGGCAGGGGAGGTCTTAAGGCAGTACTTC. Its translation is CAIGAGEVLRQYF.

This clonotype has more than one count but fewer than ten. CDR3 nucleotide sequence: TGTGCCAGTAGTATTGGGAGGGGCCAAGAGACCCAGTACTTC. Its translation is CASSIGRGQETQYF. V and J are TRBV19 and TRBJ2-5; 7 nucleotides match TRBD2. The V gene end was trimmed by 3 bases and the J gene end by 1 base; junction bases not matched to a gene: 2. The CDR3 spans 14 residues. Germline-derived CDR1 and CDR2 are LNHDA and SQIVND (reference sequence).

This clonotype was detected only a few times. The chain carries TRBV6-5 and TRBJ2-5; D gene ambiguous. Gene TRBJ2-7 matches the end of the DNA better, so the J call may be wrong. This CDR3 contains 14 residues. Germline V gene lookup returns CDR1 MNHEY and CDR2 SVGAGI. The CDR3 sequence: CASSYSGPFYEQYF. The CDR3 DNA reads as TGTGCCAGCAGTTACTCAGGGCCCTTCTACGAGCAGTACTTC.

This clonotype was counted between two and nine times. The CDR3 region is CASRDRDYETQYF. CDR3 sequence (DNA): TGTGCCAGCAGAGATCGGGACTACGAGACCCAGTACTTC. The chain employs TRBV28 and TRBJ2-5; 7 bases are shared with TRBD2. This CDR3 is 13 amino acids long. The germline gives CDR1 MDHEN, CDR2 SYDVKM. With 6 bases clipped from V and 5 bases from J, the junction kept 6 bases outside the gene matches.

This clonotype was counted a few times. The chain joins TRBV15 to TRBJ2-1; 9 bases are a match to TRBD2. With V trimmed by 3 bases and J by 7 bases, 4 bases remained unmatched. The CDR3 has 14 residues. CDR1 is LNHNV, CDR2 YYDKDF, per germline (reference sequence). Here the CDR3 DNA reads TGTGCCACCAGCAGGACTGCGGGGGGGAATGAGCAGTTCTTC. It encodes CATSRTAGGNEQFF. Combining the CDR3 with reference TRBV15 and TRBJ2-1 gives the whole variable domain DAMVIQNPRYQVTQFGKPVTLSCSQTLNHNVMYWYQQKSSQAPKLLFHYYDKDFNNEADTPDNFQSRRPNTSFCFLDIRSPGLGDTAMYLCATSRTAGGNEQFFGPGTRLTVL.

This clonotype was observed a handful of times. This chain links TRBV2 with TRBJ2-5; the D is unclear. This CDR3 contains 14 residues. Trimming removed 2 bases at V and 2 bases at J, with 9 bases between. From germline, CDR1 is SNHLY and CDR2 FYNNEI. The CDR3 nucleotides read TGTGCCAGCAGTGAACTCAGGAAGCAAGAGACCCAGTACTTC. Its translation: CASSELRKQETQYF.

This clonotype was seen just once. This rearrangement joins TRBV7-6 to TRBJ1-1, with D perhaps matching TRBD1 (6 bases). This CDR3 spans 13 amino acids. The germline V gene has CDR1 SGHVS and CDR2 FNYEAQ. With 5 bases removed from V and 6 bases from J, the gap between germline ends came to 13 bases. As DNA, the CDR3 is TGTGCCAGCAGCCAGCGGGGGGCCGCTGAAGCTTTCTTT. This codes for CASSQRGAAEAFF.

This chain joins TRBV6-5 and TRBJ2-1, with 7 positions matching TRBD2. The CDR3 totals 13 residues. Germline values: CDR1 MNHEY, CDR2 SVGAGI. V lost 2 bases and J lost 10; bases outside the gene matches: 5. Here the CDR3 reads CASSYGLADEQFF. The CDR3 DNA follows: TGTGCCAGCAGTTACGGGCTAGCGGACGAGCAGTTCTTC.

The chain couples TRBV27 to TRBJ2-5; D gene uncertain. The DNA end favors TRBJ2-7, so the J call may be wrong. The V gene's germline CDR1 is MNHEY and CDR2 SMNVEV (reference sequence). CDR3 length equals 14 residues. In DNA form, the CDR3 reads TGTGCCAGCAGCCCTCGTCTTGGCCCCACCGAGCAGTACTTC. Translating gives CASSPRLGPTEQYF.

Only a few counts were recorded for this clonotype. The chain joins TRBV7-6 to TRBJ2-1; 13 nucleotides line up with TRBD2. This CDR3 spans 14 amino acids. CDR1 and CDR2 (germline): SGHVS, FNYEAQ. V dropped 7 bases and J dropped 9; count of bases not matched to a gene: 6. Here the CDR3 reads CASKSGLAGSEQFF. The CDR3 nucleotides are TGTGCCAGCAAGTCGGGACTAGCGGGAAGTGAGCAGTTCTTC.

The J gene is TRBJ1-5, the V gene TRBV10-3, with D possibly TRBD1 on 6 matching bases. The ends were cut back, 3 bases at V and 7 bases at J, with 22 bases in the middle. CDR1 and CDR2 (germline): ENHRY, SYGVKD. CDR3 size: 17 residues. The CDR3 coding sequence is TGTGCCATCAGTGATGCCGGGGGGCCCTTCGTGGTACAGCCCCAGCATTTT. This gives the protein CAISDAGGPFVVQPQHF.

V and J are TRBV7-9 and TRBJ1-2; 7 bases are a match to TRBD1. Germline V CDR1 and CDR2: SEHNR, FQNEAQ (reference sequence). CDR3 length: 14 amino acids. V was pared by 5 bases and J by 6 bases, with 9 bases of the junction left unmatched. CDR3 amino acids: CASSTPDRANGYTF. The CDR3 DNA is TGTGCCAGCAGCACTCCTGACAGGGCGAATGGCTACACCTTC.

This clonotype occurred a few times. The gene calls are TRBV7-2 and TRBJ2-2; D is perhaps TRBD2 (6 bases). This CDR3 contains 15 residues. Between the trimmed V and J ends, which lost 0 bases and 5 bases, there was a span of 10 bases. Per the germline V gene, CDR1 is SGHTA and CDR2 is FQGNSA. CDR3 sequence: CASSLAGGWTGELFF. CDR3 bases: TGTGCCAGCAGCTTAGCGGGAGGTTGGACCGGGGAGCTGTTTTTT.

This sequence joins TRBV15 and TRBJ1-4; 7 nucleotides agree with TRBD1. After removal of 0 bases from V and 8 bases from J, the junction contained 3 bases not matched to a gene. Germline lookup yields CDR1 LNHNV and CDR2 YYDKDF (reference sequence). The CDR3 consists of 14 residues. CDR3 in DNA: TGTGCCACCAGCAGAGAAGGGGGCCGCGAAAAACTGTTTTTT. Protein sequence: CATSREGGREKLFF. Complete variable domain (other parts from reference TRBV15 and TRBJ1-4): DAMVIQNPRYQVTQFGKPVTLSCSQTLNHNVMYWYQQKSSQAPKLLFHYYDKDFNNEADTPDNFQSRRPNTSFCFLDIRSPGLGDTAMYLCATSREGGREKLFFGSGTQLSVL.

This clonotype was counted a few times. The chain employs TRBV2 and TRBJ2-5; 8 nucleotides line up with TRBD1. The J call may be wrong; the DNA end is better matched by TRBJ2-1. Germline CDR1 reads SNHLY; CDR2 reads FYNNEI. The CDR3 totals 15 residues. CDR3 residues: CASSEDRALNNEQFF. CDR3 coding DNA: TGTGCCAGCAGCGAGGACAGGGCCCTTAACAATGAGCAGTTCTTC.

This chain links TRBV7-2 with TRBJ2-5, with TRBD1 matching over 8 bases. The ends lost 5 bases at V and 3 bases at J; junction bases unmatched: 8. The CDR3 consists of 15 residues. Germline assignment: CDR1 SGHTA and CDR2 FQGNSA. For the CDR3, the DNA is TGTGCCAGCAGCCCTACCAGGACAGGGAAAGAGACCCAGTACTTC. It yields the protein CASSPTRTGKETQYF.

This clonotype showed up just a few times. The V gene is TRBV12-3 or TRBV12-4, the J gene TRBJ2-1; unclear D gene. The CDR3 spans 13 residues. With 5 bases removed from V and 13 bases from J, the gap between germline ends came to 18 bases. DNA of the CDR3: TGTGCCAGCAGTACTGACTGGGGTGCGAAACAGTTCTTC. The encoded protein is CASSTDWGAKQFF.

In the case of this clonotype: Because it lacks the conserved phenylalanine or tryptophan at the end, this CDR3 is likely a read error. This chain uses TRBV7-3 with TRBJ2-1; D possibly corresponds to TRBD1 (5 bases). Germline CDR1 SGHTA, CDR2 FQGTGA. CDR3 length: 14 residues. The DNA for the CDR3 is TGTGCCACCAGCACAGAGTCAGGGTCGGATGAGCAGTTCTCC. It translates to CATSTESGSDEQFS.

In this sample, this clonotype turned up many times. The chain carries TRBV10-3 and TRBJ2-5; 7 nucleotides agree with TRBD1. There are 14 residues in the CDR3. V lost 6 bases, J lost 5 bases, and 9 bases stayed unmatched. CDR1 and CDR2 from the germline V gene are ENHRY and SYGVKD. In DNA, the CDR3 is TGTGCCATCAGCAGACAGGGCGAGCGGGAGACCCAGTACTTC. Encoded protein: CAISRQGERETQYF.

The chain is built from TRBV2 and TRBJ2-2; possible D gene TRBD2, 5 bases. From germline, CDR1 is SNHLY and CDR2 FYNNEI. The CDR3 extends over 13 amino acids. V was shortened by 4 bases and J by 5 bases, with 8 bases between the two germline ends. CDR3 residues: CASSAGMTGELFF. As DNA, the CDR3 is TGTGCCAGCAGTGCGGGGATGACCGGGGAGCTGTTTTTT.

This chain links TRBV7-3 with TRBJ2-3; possible D gene TRBD2, 5 bases. V lost 0 bases and J 0 bases, leaving 16 bases between the germline ends. The CDR3 contains 18 residues. Per the germline V gene, CDR1 is SGHTA and CDR2 is FQGTGA. CDR3 DNA: TGTGCCAGCAGCTTAACGTCGGCTAGCCGGTCTAGCACAGATACGCAGTATTTT. Translated, it gives CASSLTSASRSSTDTQYF.

This clonotype was seen a few times. This chain links TRBV5-1 with TRBJ2-5, with D perhaps being TRBD1 or TRBD2 (6 bases each). The DNA matches TRBJ2-1 better at its end, which makes the J call doubtful. CDR1 SGHRS and CDR2 YFSETQ come from the germline V gene. This CDR3 is 15 amino acids long. CDR3 nucleotide sequence: TGCGCCAGCAGCTTGGAGATCGCAGGGGAGGATGAGCAGTTCTTC. This sequence encodes CASSLEIAGEDEQFF.

The chain links TRBV21-1 to TRBJ2-3. TRBV21-1 is listed as a pseudogene. The CDR3 contains 15 residues. This CDR3 reads CASSKVGQETDTQYF. CDR3 DNA sequence: TGTGCCAGCAGCAAAGTTGGGCAGGAGACAGATACGCAGTATTTT.

This clonotype was observed a handful of times. This chain links TRBV5-1 with TRBJ2-1; 7 bases match TRBD2. The J segment lost 1 base and the V segment lost 6 bases, leaving 7 bases of the junction unmatched. The length of the CDR3 is 15 residues. Germline loops: CDR1 SGHRS, CDR2 YFSETQ. This chain's CDR3 is CASKRAGLSYNEQFF. The CDR3 nucleotides are TGCGCCAGCAAGCGAGCGGGGCTTTCCTACAATGAGCAGTTCTTC.

The sample holds a few counts of this clonotype. This chain links TRBV7-3 with TRBJ2-3; D is possibly TRBD1 (6 bases). Trimming took 2 bases from V and 1 from J, leaving 16 bases between them. There are 17 residues in the CDR3. The germline CDR1 and CDR2 sequences are SGHTA and FQGTGA. The CDR3 region has the DNA TGTGCCAGCAGCTTACAGCTACAGGGTTATTGCACAGATACGCAGTATTTT. This gives the protein CASSLQLQGYCTDTQYF.

V usage is TRBV5-1 and J usage is TRBJ2-4; D is ambiguous. Trimming pared 0 bases from V and 0 bases from J, leaving 10 bases between. Germline-derived CDR1 and CDR2 are SGHRS and YFSETQ. The CDR3 is 16 amino acids. CDR3 sequence (DNA): TGCGCCAGCAGCTTGGATCCCGGGCTAGCCAAAAACATTCAGTACTTC. Its translation: CASSLDPGLAKNIQYF.

This clonotype was seen more than once but under ten times. This chain connects TRBV12-3 or TRBV12-4 to TRBJ2-2; possible D gene TRBD2, 6 bases. The V gene lost 0 bases and the J gene lost 7 bases, with 15 bases spanning the gap. The CDR3 totals 16 residues. The CDR3 here is CASSLAWRAEGGELFF. CDR3 DNA: TGTGCCAGCAGTTTAGCCTGGAGGGCCGAGGGCGGGGAGCTGTTTTTT.